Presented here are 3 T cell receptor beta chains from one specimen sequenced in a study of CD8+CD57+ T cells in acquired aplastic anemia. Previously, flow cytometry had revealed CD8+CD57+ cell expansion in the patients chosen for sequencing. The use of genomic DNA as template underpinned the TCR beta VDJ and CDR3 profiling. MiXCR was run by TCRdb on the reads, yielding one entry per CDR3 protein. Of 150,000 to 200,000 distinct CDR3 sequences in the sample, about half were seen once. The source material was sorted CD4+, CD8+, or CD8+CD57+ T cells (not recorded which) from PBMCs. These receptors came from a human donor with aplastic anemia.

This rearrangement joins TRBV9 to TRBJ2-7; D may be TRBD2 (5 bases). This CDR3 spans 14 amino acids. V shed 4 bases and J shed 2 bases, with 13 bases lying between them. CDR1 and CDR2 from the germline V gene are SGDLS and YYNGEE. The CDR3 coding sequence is TGTGCCAGCAGCTCCCGGACGGGAACCTACGAGCAGTACTTC. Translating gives CASSSRTGTYEQYF.

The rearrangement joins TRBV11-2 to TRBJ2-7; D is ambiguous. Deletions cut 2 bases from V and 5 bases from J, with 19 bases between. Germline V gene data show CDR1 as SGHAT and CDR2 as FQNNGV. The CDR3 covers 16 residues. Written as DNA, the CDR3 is TGTGCCAGCAGCTTATTAGGGCTGACCATTGCCGACGAGCAGTACTTC. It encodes CASSLLGLTIADEQYF.

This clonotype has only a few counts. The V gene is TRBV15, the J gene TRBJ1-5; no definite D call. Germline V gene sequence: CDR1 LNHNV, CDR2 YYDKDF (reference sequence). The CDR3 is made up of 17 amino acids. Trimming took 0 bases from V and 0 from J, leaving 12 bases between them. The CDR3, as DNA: TGTGCCACCAGCAGAGATCGGACGGTGTATAGCAATCAGCCCCAGCATTTT. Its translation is CATSRDRTVYSNQPQHF. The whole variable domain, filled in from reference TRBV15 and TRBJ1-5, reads DAMVIQNPRYQVTQFGKPVTLSCSQTLNHNVMYWYQQKSSQAPKLLFHYYDKDFNNEADTPDNFQSRRPNTSFCFLDIRSPGLGDTAMYLCATSRDRTVYSNQPQHFGDGTRLSIL.